The 8 T cell receptor beta chains given below trace back to one sample, sequenced in a study of T cells in Graves' hyperthyroidism and ophthalmopathy. The CDR3 regions of TCR beta were amplified from RNA transcripts. HTBI primers were employed in a first-round RT-PCR of the TCR CDR3. TCRdb ran MiXCR on the multiplex PCR reads and lists one entry per CDR3 protein. The sample yields around 620,000 distinct CDR3 sequences, more than 45% seen once. The sample consisted of peripheral blood or thyroid tissue (not recorded which). These receptors were collected from an adult woman with Graves' disease, either hyperthyroidism or ophthalmopathy (not recorded which).

With respect to this clonotype: This may stem from a read error, because a much larger clone lies one nucleotide away. The rearrangement joins TRBV11-2 to TRBJ2-7; 8 bases are shared with TRBD2. Germline CDR1 reads SGHAT; CDR2 reads FQNNGV. V lost 6 bases and J lost 6; bases outside the gene matches: 10. CDR3 length: 14 residues. DNA of the CDR3: TGTGCCAGCAGTTTGACTGGCGGGAGGCGCGAGCAGTACTTC. Translating it yields CASSLTGGRREQYF.

This clonotype has at least ten counts. The rearrangement links TRBV5-1 to TRBJ1-1; D is perhaps TRBD1 (5 bases). V lost 1 base, J lost 11 bases, and 12 bases lay in between. Per germline, CDR1 SGHRS and CDR2 YFSETQ. The CDR3 length is 12 residues. The CDR3 loop is CASSLYRGRAFF. The CDR3 coding sequence is TGCGCCAGCAGCTTGTACCGGGGGAGGGCTTTCTTT.

The V and J genes are TRBV6-1 and TRBJ1-5, with TRBD1 identical over 10 bases. The J call may be wrong; the DNA end is better matched by TRBJ2-3. The CDR3 covers 16 residues. Germline assignment: CDR1 MNHNS and CDR2 SASEGT. The CDR3, as DNA: TGTGCCAGCAGTACCCGGGACAGGGGTAGCACAGATACGCAGTATTTT. Translation: CASSTRDRGSTDTQYF.

The chain couples TRBV20-1 to TRBJ1-5, with no clear D. Per germline, CDR1 DFQATT and CDR2 SNEGSKA (reference sequence). This CDR3 contains 16 residues. V was cut by 3 bases and J by 7 bases, with 22 bases left in between. The CDR3 here is CSASRTSGSYEQPQHF. In nucleotides, the CDR3 is TGCAGTGCTAGCCGGACTAGCGGGTCCTACGAGCAGCCCCAGCATTTT.

The rearrangement joins TRBV7-9 to TRBJ2-7, with 10 bases lining up with TRBD1. Germline-derived CDR1 and CDR2 are SEHNR and FQNEAQ (reference sequence). The trim removed 5 bases at V and 9 bases at J, leaving 10 bases unmatched. The CDR3 is made up of 14 amino acids. The CDR3 loop is CASSQEGQGKGQYF. CDR3 in DNA: TGTGCCAGCAGCCAAGAGGGACAGGGGAAGGGGCAGTACTTC.

The J gene is TRBJ2-7, the V gene TRBV11-2; D may correspond to TRBD1 or TRBD2 (5 bases each). The ends were cut back, 4 bases at V and 4 bases at J, with 20 bases in the middle. CDR3 length equals 16 residues. Germline V CDR1 and CDR2: SGHAT, FQNNGV. The CDR3 nucleotides are TGTGCCAGCAGCTCCCCCGCCGGGACGAACAGGTACGAGCAGTACTTC. This codes for CASSSPAGTNRYEQYF.

This chain connects TRBV10-3 to TRBJ1-2; 8 bases agree with TRBD1. The germline CDR1 and CDR2 sequences are ENHRY and SYGVKD. The CDR3 has 13 amino acids. V was clipped by 5 bases and J by 3 bases; unmatched bases: 2. The CDR3: CAISLDRDYGYTF. Written as DNA, the CDR3 is TGTGCCATCAGTTTGGACAGGGACTATGGCTACACCTTC.

Many counts were recorded for this clonotype. This chain uses TRBV20-1 with TRBJ1-5; D is undetermined. The CDR3 has 12 amino acids. Germline CDR1 and CDR2: DFQATT and SNEGSKA (reference sequence). The V gene lost 3 bases and the J gene lost 7 bases, with 10 bases spanning the gap. CDR3 nucleotide sequence: TGCAGTGCTAGGGACCGGGCCCAGCCCCAGCATTTT. It codes for CSARDRAQPQHF.